This paragraph covers one TCR beta chain sequence. Its specific antigen is unknown. No much larger clonotype is one base removed from it; base qualities were not supplied. This entry belongs to a study of blood T cell repertoires in COVID-19 (dated by TCRdb to about 2020). Looking at the study overall: Collaborator samples came from the United States, Italy and Spain and covered acute and convalescent phases of COVID-19. Deeply sampled blood TCRbeta repertoires from subjects exposed to, actively infected with, or recovered from COVID-19 were included in the dataset. A freely available public database, intended as a resource for researchers studying the immune response to SARS-CoV-2, is where the repertoires were released. The prospective study material was composed of cDNA or gDNA derived from T cells, B-cell-depleted T cells, or PBMCs. A de-identified subject ID, COVID-19 status, age in years and sex were almost always included in the sample metadata. Where HLA class I and class II types were available, the types were taken from metadata supplied by the sample provider, not from assay-based typing. Samples were obtained from the ongoing ImmuneRACE study (first 160 participants) and from some 1,300 subjects provided by 6 global collaborators. Here is what the overall study found, with its caveats: The quantity of clinical and demographic metadata differed by source and by participant and was supplied without curation.

Participants in the prospective study were aged roughly 18 to 100 years, lived in some 24 United States geographic areas, and enrolled through a virtual design. In the prospective study, participants were assigned to cohorts based on the clinical history participants reported in a screening survey and a study questionnaire. Exposed participants had been in contact with someone with a PCR-confirmed or clinician-diagnosed COVID-19 case within 2 weeks of study entry. In the prospective study, mobile phlebotomists collected whole blood, serum and a nasopharyngeal or oropharyngeal swab from each participant. Prospective study participants could optionally give additional blood draws and questionnaires over an approximately 2-month period. Before DNA extraction, prospective study blood samples were shipped either frozen or at room temperature. TCRbeta CDR3 regions were amplified from genomic DNA by means of the immunoSEQ Assay, a bias-controlled multiplex PCR. The authors processed their data as follows. Nucleated cell counts per sample were estimated from amplification of reference gene primers within the assay. To quantify the absolute abundance of each unique TCRbeta CDR3 rearrangement, sequence reads were collapsed and filtered. For each sample, productive Simpson clonality was calculated by taking the square root of Simpson's diversity index across productive rearrangements. The table was pulled from immuneACCESS by TCRdb, which kept in-frame rearrangements only. Such tables lose some clones; where checked, under half of the loss comes from unresolved V genes, and the rest has no known cause. That table supplies the V and J calls and clone size; D and trimming were determined from the DNA. The sample table holds under 150,000 clones, of which 80% to 85% were seen once. The top ten clonotypes cover more than 5% of the sample.

The V end gives up 5 bases and the J end 5 bases, leaving 15 bases in the junction not matched to a gene. The CDR1 and CDR2 encoded by the germline V gene (reference sequence) are GTSNPN and SVGIG. The CDR3 numbers 16 residues from cysteine through phenylalanine. CDR3 DNA is the only sequence kept; it has 48 bases, read in frame from the first base. This sequence originates from a woman aged 45-65 years who had been exposed to COVID-19. Sequenced material: PBMCs or T cells enriched from blood (not recorded which). The receptor chain draws on TRBV30 and TRBJ1-2, and 9 junctional nucleotides match TRBD1. CDR3 sequence: CAWVRAGTGRRYGYTF. The DNA is TGTGCCTGGGTCCGAGCCGGGACAGGGCGAAGGTATGGCTACACCTTC.